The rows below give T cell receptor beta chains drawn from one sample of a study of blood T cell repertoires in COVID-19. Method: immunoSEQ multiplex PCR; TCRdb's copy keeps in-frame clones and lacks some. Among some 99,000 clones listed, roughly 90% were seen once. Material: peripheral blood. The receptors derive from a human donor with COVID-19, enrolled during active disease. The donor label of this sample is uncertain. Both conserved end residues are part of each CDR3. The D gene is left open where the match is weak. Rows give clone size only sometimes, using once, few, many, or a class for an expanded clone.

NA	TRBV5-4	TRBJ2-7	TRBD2	CASSFGGLSYEQYF	TGTGCCAGCAGCTTCGGGGGGTTGTCCTACGAGCAGTACTTC
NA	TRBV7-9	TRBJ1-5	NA	CASSHGMGQPQHF	TGTGCCAGCAGTCACGGGATGGGACAGCCCCAGCATTTT
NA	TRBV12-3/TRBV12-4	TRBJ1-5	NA	CASTPRLDQPQHF	TGTGCCAGCACTCCCCGTCTCGATCAGCCCCAGCATTTT
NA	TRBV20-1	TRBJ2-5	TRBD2	CSALGASGGHF	TGCAGTGCCCTCGGGGCTAGCGGGGGGCACTTC
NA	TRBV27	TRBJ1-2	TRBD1	CASSLSWSTGIYGYTF	TGTGCCAGCAGTTTATCGTGGTCGACAGGGATCTATGGCTACACCTTC
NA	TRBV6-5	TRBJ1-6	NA	CASSYLWDTNNSPLHF	TGTGCCAGCAGTTATCTTTGGGACACAAATAATTCACCCCTCCACTTT
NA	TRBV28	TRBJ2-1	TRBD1	CASSTGQETYNEQFF	TGTGCCAGCAGTACTGGACAGGAAACCTACAATGAGCAGTTCTTC
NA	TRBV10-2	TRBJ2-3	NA	CASSARATGSTDTQYF	TGCGCCAGCAGTGCCCGGGCCACAGGGAGCACAGATACGCAGTATTTT
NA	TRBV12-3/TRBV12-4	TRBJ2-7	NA	CASSIQGYEQYF	TGTGCCAGCAGCATTCAGGGGTACGAGCAGTACTTC
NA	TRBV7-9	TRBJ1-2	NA	CASSPLGDGYTF	TGTGCCAGCAGTCCCCTGGGCGATGGCTACACCTTC
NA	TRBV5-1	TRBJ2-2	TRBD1	CASSFTGANTGELFF	TGCGCCAGCTCTTTCACAGGGGCAAACACCGGGGAGCTGTTTTTT
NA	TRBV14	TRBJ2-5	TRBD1	CASSQRTGGRETQYF	TGTGCCAGCAGCCAAAGGACAGGGGGTCGGGAGACCCAGTACTTC
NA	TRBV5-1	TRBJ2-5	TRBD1	CASSPNRGIETQYF	TGCGCCAGCAGCCCAAACAGGGGTATAGAGACCCAGTACTTC
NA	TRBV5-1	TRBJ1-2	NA	CASSLDPGVANYGYTF	TGCGCCAGCAGCCTCGATCCGGGGGTAGCTAACTATGGCTACACCTTC
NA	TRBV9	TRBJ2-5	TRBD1	CASSVSPGQTQETQYF	TGTGCCAGCAGCGTCTCCCCGGGACAGACCCAAGAGACCCAGTACTTC
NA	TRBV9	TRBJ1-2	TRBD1	CASSPPGTGVYGYTF	TGTGCCAGCAGCCCCCCCGGGACAGGGGTTTATGGCTACACCTTC
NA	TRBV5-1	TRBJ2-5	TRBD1	CASSPGQEQETQYF	TGCGCCAGCAGCCCCGGACAGGAACAAGAGACCCAGTACTTC
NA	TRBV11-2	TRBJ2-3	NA	CASSRGFPPHTQYF	TGTGCCAGCAGTAGGGGATTTCCCCCCCATACGCAGTATTTT
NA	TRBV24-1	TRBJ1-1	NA	CATRSRGAGDTEAFF	TGTGCCACCAGATCCCGAGGCGCAGGGGACACTGAAGCTTTCTTT
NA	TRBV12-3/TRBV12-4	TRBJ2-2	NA	CASSLWRRELFF	TGTGCCAGCAGTTTGTGGAGAAGGGAGCTGTTTTTT
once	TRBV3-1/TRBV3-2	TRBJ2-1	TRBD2	CASSRTSGVGEQFF	TGTGCCAGCAGCCGGACTAGCGGGGTTGGTGAGCAGTTCTTC
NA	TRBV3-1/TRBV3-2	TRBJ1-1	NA	CASSQGAAGTEAFF	TGTGCCAGCAGCCAGGGGGCCGCGGGCACTGAAGCTTTCTTT
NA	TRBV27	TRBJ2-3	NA	CASSIYRAGGPEDTQYF	TGTGCCAGCAGTATCTATCGGGCAGGGGGGCCCGAGGATACGCAGTATTTT
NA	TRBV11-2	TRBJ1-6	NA	CKLNSPLHF	TGTAAACTTAATTCACCCCTCCACTTT
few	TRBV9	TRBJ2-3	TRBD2	CASSSRTSGRAEDTQYF	TGTGCCAGCAGCTCCAGGACTAGCGGTCGGGCGGAGGATACGCAGTATTTT
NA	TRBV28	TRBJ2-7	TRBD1	CASSPGTDTLDEQYF	TGTGCCAGCAGTCCCGGGACAGACACTCTGGACGAGCAGTACTTC
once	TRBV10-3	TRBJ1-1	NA	CAISVSGEPSNTEAFF	TGTGCCATCAGTGTTTCGGGGGAGCCGTCGAACACTGAAGCTTTCTTT
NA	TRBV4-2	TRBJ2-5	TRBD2	CASSPVAGGRVRTQYF	TGTGCCAGCAGCCCCGTAGCGGGGGGGCGGGTTCGGACCCAGTACTTC
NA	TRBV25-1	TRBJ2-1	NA	CASTPGLYNEQFF	TGTGCCAGCACCCCGGGACTTTACAATGAGCAGTTCTTC
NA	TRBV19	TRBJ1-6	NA	CASSIGTAKNSPLHF	TGTGCCAGTAGTATCGGCACAGCAAAAAATTCACCCCTCCACTTT
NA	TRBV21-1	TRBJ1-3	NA	CASSKEGNTIYF	TGTGCCAGCAGCAAGGAGGGAAACACCATATATTTT
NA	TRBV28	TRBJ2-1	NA	CASRRTPLDEQFF	TGTGCCAGCAGGCGGACACCGCTAGATGAGCAGTTCTTC
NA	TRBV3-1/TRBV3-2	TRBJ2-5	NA	CASSQRGFAETQYF	TGTGCCAGCAGCCAACGCGGGTTCGCCGAGACCCAGTACTTC
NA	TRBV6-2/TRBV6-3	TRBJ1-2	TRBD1	CASSYWDSNYGYTF	TGTGCCAGCAGTTACTGGGACAGCAACTATGGCTACACCTTC
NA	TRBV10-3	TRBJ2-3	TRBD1	CAISGQGGTDTQYF	TGTGCCATCAGCGGACAGGGAGGCACAGATACGCAGTATTTT
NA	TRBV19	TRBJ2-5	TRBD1	CASSIAADRETQYF	TGTGCCAGTAGTATAGCCGCGGACAGGGAGACCCAGTACTTC
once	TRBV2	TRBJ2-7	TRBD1	CASIPRDRDPYEQYF	TGTGCCAGCATCCCCCGGGACAGAGACCCCTACGAGCAGTACTTC
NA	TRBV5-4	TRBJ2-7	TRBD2	CASSPGTSGTYEQYF	TGTGCCAGCAGCCCCGGGACTAGCGGAACCTACGAGCAGTACTTC
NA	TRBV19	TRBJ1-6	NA	CASSSTGGVSPLHF	TGTGCCAGTAGTAGCACCGGGGGGGTCTCACCCCTCCACTTT
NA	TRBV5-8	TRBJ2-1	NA	CASSLIGMSYNEQFF	TGTGCCAGCAGCTTGATCGGGATGTCCTACAATGAGCAGTTCTTC
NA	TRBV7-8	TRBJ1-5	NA	CASSFGESNQPQHF	TGTGCCAGCAGCTTCGGGGAGAGCAATCAGCCCCAGCATTTT
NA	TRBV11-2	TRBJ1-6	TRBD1	CASSLTGGGNSPLHF	TGTGCCAGCAGCTTGACAGGGGGAGGGAATTCACCCCTCCACTTT
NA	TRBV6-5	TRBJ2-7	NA	CASGKTDSLFEQYF	TGTGCCAGCGGAAAGACAGACAGTCTCTTCGAGCAGTACTTC
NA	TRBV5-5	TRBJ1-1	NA	CASSLFSGLNTEAFF	TGTGCCAGCAGCTTGTTTTCAGGGCTGAACACTGAAGCTTTCTTT
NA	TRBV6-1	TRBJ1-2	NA	CASSEAPGSGYGYTF	TGTGCCAGCAGTGAAGCTCCAGGGTCCGGCTATGGCTACACCTTC
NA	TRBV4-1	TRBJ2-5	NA	CASSQGHEETQYF	TGCGCCAGCAGCCAGGGACATGAGGAGACCCAGTACTTC
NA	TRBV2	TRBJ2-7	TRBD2	CASRDGLAGTEQYF	TGTGCCAGCAGGGACGGACTAGCGGGGACCGAGCAGTACTTC
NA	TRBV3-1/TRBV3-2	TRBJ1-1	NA	CASSQSTDTEAFF	TGTGCCAGCAGCCAAAGTACGGACACTGAAGCTTTCTTT
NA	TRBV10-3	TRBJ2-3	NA	CAISEPHRYTRGGDTDTQYF	TGTGCCATCAGTGAGCCACACCGATACACCAGGGGAGGGGACACAGATACGCAGTATTTT
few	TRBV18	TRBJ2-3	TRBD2	CASSPVTSGGGTDTQYF	TGTGCCAGCTCACCAGTGACTAGCGGGGGTGGCACAGATACGCAGTATTTT
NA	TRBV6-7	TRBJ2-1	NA	CARLTGTKVEDRAGSQFF	TGTGCCAGACTGACCGGAACGAAAGTGGAAGATCGTGCGGGATCCCAGTTCTTC
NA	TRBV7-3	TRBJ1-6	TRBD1	CASSLRTGVDSPLHF	TGTGCCAGCAGCCTTCGGACAGGGGTCGACTCACCCCTCCACTTT
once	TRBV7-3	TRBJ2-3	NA	CASSPRLRVGTDTQYF	TGTGCCAGCAGCCCAAGGTTACGGGTAGGCACAGATACGCAGTATTTT
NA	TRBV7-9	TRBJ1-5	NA	CAIGHGNQPQHF	TGTGCCATCGGACACGGCAATCAGCCCCAGCATTTT
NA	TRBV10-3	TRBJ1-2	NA	CAISGAGAYGYTF	TGTGCCATCAGTGGGGCGGGTGCCTATGGCTACACCTTC
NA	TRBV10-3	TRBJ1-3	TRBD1	CASRWEEGAPGNTIYF	TGTGCCAGCCGCTGGGAGGAGGGGGCCCCTGGAAACACCATATATTTT
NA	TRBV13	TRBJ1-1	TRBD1	CPRSSGGPGGTEAFF	TGTCCCCGCAGCTCAGGGGGACCGGGGGGGACTGAAGCTTTCTTT